These T cell receptor beta chains were read from a single sample in a study of CXCR3-negative and CXCR3-positive naive CD8 T cells. For each CDR3 protein, TCRdb gives one entry from its re-call of the 5' RACE reads, without DNA. This table holds 35,000 to 40,000 distinct CDR3 sequences. Input material: memory CD8+ T cells from blood. The receptors were sampled from a human donor in good health. Some clones in this sample may be carry-over from other donors' samples. CDR3s include the opening cysteine and the closing phenylalanine or tryptophan. Clone size is given for some rows only: seen once, a few or many times, or a class if the clone is expanded.

j_gene: TRBJ1-1; abundance: .; v_gene: TRBV7-8; CDR3aa: CATDRVNTEAFF
j_gene: TRBJ2-5; abundance: .; v_gene: TRBV7-9; CDR3aa: CASSFQETQYF
j_gene: TRBJ2-7; abundance: medium-sized; v_gene: TRBV6-1; CDR3aa: CASCLQSRNYEQYF
j_gene: TRBJ2-1; abundance: .; v_gene: TRBV29-1; CDR3aa: CSVDYGSRGSYNEQFF
j_gene: TRBJ2-1; abundance: .; v_gene: TRBV6-5; CDR3aa: CASGWGSRLEQFF
j_gene: TRBJ1-1; abundance: .; v_gene: TRBV12-3/TRBV12-4; CDR3aa: CASSLVRGQAFF
j_gene: TRBJ2-1; abundance: .; v_gene: TRBV14; CDR3aa: CASSQDAGAADEQFF
j_gene: TRBJ1-4; abundance: .; v_gene: TRBV25-1; CDR3aa: CAFGWGGTNEKLFF
j_gene: TRBJ2-7; abundance: .; v_gene: TRBV5-1; CDR3aa: CASSLVDDSYEQYF
j_gene: TRBJ2-7; abundance: .; v_gene: TRBV2; CDR3aa: CASSEATPGQGWYEQYF
j_gene: TRBJ2-4; abundance: .; v_gene: TRBV7-8; CDR3aa: CASSLGLAGKAVIQYF
j_gene: TRBJ2-7; abundance: .; v_gene: TRBV11-2; CDR3aa: CASSLKGPHEQYF
j_gene: TRBJ2-5; abundance: .; v_gene: TRBV28; CDR3aa: CASSLGTGREQETQYF
j_gene: TRBJ1-1; abundance: .; v_gene: TRBV27; CDR3aa: CASSPGQGLTSTEAFF
j_gene: TRBJ1-3; abundance: .; v_gene: TRBV28; CDR3aa: CASSPRTIWAIYF
j_gene: TRBJ2-4; abundance: .; v_gene: TRBV28; CDR3aa: CATVADWGKAIQYF
j_gene: TRBJ2-7; abundance: .; v_gene: TRBV28; CDR3aa: CASSFTSPYEQYF
j_gene: TRBJ2-1; abundance: .; v_gene: TRBV7-3; CDR3aa: CASSLAHGTYNEQFF
j_gene: TRBJ1-5; abundance: .; v_gene: TRBV7-2; CDR3aa: CASSLGAGGNQPQHF
j_gene: TRBJ2-1; abundance: .; v_gene: TRBV2; CDR3aa: CATERSGNEQFF
j_gene: TRBJ2-3; abundance: .; v_gene: TRBV25-1; CDR3aa: CASSELAHTDTQYF
j_gene: TRBJ2-1; abundance: .; v_gene: TRBV12-3/TRBV12-4; CDR3aa: CASTPDNYNEQFF
j_gene: TRBJ2-3; abundance: .; v_gene: TRBV4-1; CDR3aa: CASSQDEAGDTQYF
j_gene: TRBJ2-7; abundance: .; v_gene: TRBV4-2; CDR3aa: CASSQAWTGAYEQYF
j_gene: TRBJ2-1; abundance: .; v_gene: TRBV15; CDR3aa: CATSSGAIYEQFF
j_gene: TRBJ2-3; abundance: .; v_gene: TRBV7-3; CDR3aa: CASSLKIGRTDTQYF